Listed here are 24 T cell receptor beta chains from one sample, sequenced in a study of early T cells in non-severe SARS-CoV-2 infection (dated by TCRdb to 2020 to 2022). Library creation used 5' RACE. TCRdb records NextSeq 500 as the sequencer. Starting from the raw public reads, TCRdb applied fastp trimming at Q25, assembled clones with MiXCR and retained in-frame beta chains. Each entry merges the rows of one CDR3 protein and shows their most common DNA and genes. The sample profile shows fewer than 85,000 distinct CDR3 sequences; roughly an eighth of them were found once. The ten largest make up 1.3% of the sample. The sequencing sample was made of whole blood. These receptors all come from an adult who was a healthcare worker with PCR-confirmed SARS-CoV-2 infection or an uninfected control (not recorded which).

This clonotype has just a few counts. The chain combines TRBV10-3 with TRBJ2-6; D is ambiguous. The V and J ends lost 6 bases and 2 bases respectively, with 5 bases between them. CDR1 and CDR2 (germline): ENHRY, SYGVKD. The CDR3 length is 13 residues. The CDR3 loop is CAIRITGANVLTF. The CDR3 DNA follows: TGTGCCATCAGAATTACTGGGGCCAACGTCCTGACTTTC.

At least ten counts were recorded for this clonotype. The chain couples TRBV18 to TRBJ2-2; D is possibly TRBD1 (5 bases). CDR1 is KGHSH and CDR2 is LQKENI in the germline V gene. This CDR3 is built from 17 residues. Trimming removed 0 bases from V and 5 bases from J, with 16 bases in between. CDR3 region: CASSPPGLAGKTGELFF. CDR3 DNA: TGTGCCAGCTCACCACCAGGATTAGCAGGGAAGACCGGGGAGCTGTTTTTT.

This clonotype was recorded at least ten times. This chain connects TRBV10-3 to TRBJ1-2, with 8 bases that match TRBD1. This CDR3 region has 14 residues. J gave up 6 bases and V 6 bases, and 9 bases lay outside the gene matches. Germline-derived CDR1 and CDR2 are ENHRY and SYGVKD. The CDR3 coding sequence is TGTGCCATCAGGGATGGACAGGGTGCGAATGGCTACACCTTC. Amino acids: CAIRDGQGANGYTF.

This clonotype was found many times. The V and J genes are TRBV7-2 and TRBJ1-2; D is unclear. V lost 5 bases, J lost 4 bases, and 17 bases lay in between. The CDR3 runs 15 residues. Per germline, CDR1 SGHTA and CDR2 FQGNSA. CDR3 in amino acids: CASSPGGFGVYGYTF. In DNA form, the CDR3 reads TGTGCCAGCAGCCCCGGCGGTTTCGGCGTCTATGGCTACACCTTC.

About this clonotype: The junction departs from germline at one end; a sequencing error may be responsible. This rearrangement joins TRBV4-3 to TRBJ1-2; TRBD1 agrees at 7 bases. Germline CDR1 is LGHNA and CDR2 is YSLEER. The CDR3 consists of 14 residues. The CDR3 loop is CASCQDRQGDGYTF. The CDR3 nucleotides are TGCGCCAGCTGCCAAGACAGACAGGGAGATGGCTACACCTTC.

This clonotype was seen many times. The rearrangement uses TRBV6-2 or TRBV6-3 and TRBJ2-4, with 8 bases matching TRBD2. CDR3 length equals 15 residues. Germline values: CDR1 MNHEY, CDR2 SVGEGT. After removal of 6 bases from V and 7 bases from J, the junction contained 11 bases not matched to a gene. CDR3 coding DNA: TGTGCCAGCAGCCGCGAAGCGGGAGTCATGAACATTCAGTACTTC. It is translated as CASSREAGVMNIQYF.

This clonotype has a count of ten or more. The chain recombines TRBV5-6 with TRBJ2-1; 9 bases fit TRBD2. V trimming: 0 bases; J trimming: 8 bases; junction bases outside the gene matches: 6. CDR1 is SGHDT, CDR2 YYEEEE, per germline. This CDR3 has 15 residues. The CDR3 DNA is TGTGCCAGCAGCTTGGGGCTAGCGGGAATCGATGAGCAGTTCTTC. This gives the protein CASSLGLAGIDEQFF.

This clonotype has at least ten counts. Written as DNA, the CDR3 is TGCGCCAGCAGCGTAGGTAACGAGCAGTACTTC. Translation: CASSVGNEQYF. The chain uses TRBV5-1 and TRBJ2-7, with D hard to call. Per germline, CDR1 SGHRS and CDR2 YFSETQ. The CDR3 runs to 11 residues. Trimming left V 4 bases short and J 5 bases short, with 7 bases between.

The sample holds many counts of this clonotype. V and J are TRBV18 and TRBJ1-6; D not certain. The CDR3 length is 15 residues. Trimming took off 4 bases at V and 7 bases at J, with 14 bases between the two ends. Per the germline V gene, CDR1 is KGHSH and CDR2 is LQKENI. For the CDR3, the DNA is TGTGCCAGCTCACAAGGACCTGGAGGGAATTCACCCCTCCACTTT. It specifies CASSQGPGGNSPLHF. The full variable domain, in which reference TRBV18 and TRBJ1-6 provide the parts outside the CDR3, is NAGVMQNPRHLVRRRGQEARLRCSPMKGHSHVYWYRQLPEEGLKFMVYLQKENIIDESGMPKERFSAEFPKEGPSILRIQQVVRGDSAAYFCASSQGPGGNSPLHFGNGTRLTVT.

This clonotype was counted a few times. The chain joins TRBV11-2 to TRBJ2-3; 16 bases are a match to TRBD2. This CDR3 spans 17 amino acids. V lost 6 bases to trimming and J lost 4 bases; unmatched junction nucleotides: 7. Germline-derived CDR1 and CDR2 are SGHAT and FQNNGV. The DNA of the CDR3 is TGTGCCAGCAGGCCGGGGACTAGCGGGGGGGCGGCAGATACGCAGTATTTT. Its protein product is CASRPGTSGGAADTQYF.

This clonotype was recorded at least ten times. V is TRBV7-9 and J is TRBJ2-6, with D unclear. Germline-derived CDR1 and CDR2 are SEHNR and FQNEAQ (reference sequence). The V and J ends lost 5 bases and 2 bases respectively, with 7 bases between them. This CDR3 is built from 14 residues. CDR3 nucleotide sequence: TGTGCCAGCAGCCCGAACACTGGGGCCAACGTCCTGACTTTC. Translation: CASSPNTGANVLTF.

A word on this clonotype: A much larger clone lies a single base off, so this may be a read error. The V and J genes are TRBV6-6 and TRBJ1-6, with 12 bases identical to TRBD1. This CDR3 spans 19 amino acids. Germline values: CDR1 MNHNY, CDR2 SVGAGI (reference sequence). CDR3 bases: TGTGCCAGCAGTAGGCCGGGACAGGGGGCGATGGCCTATAATTCACCCTTCCACTTT. This encodes CASSRPGQGAMAYNSPFHF.

This clonotype was detected many times. The chain employs TRBV2 and TRBJ2-1; possibly TRBD1 for D (5 bases). This CDR3 contains 14 residues. Trimming cost V 2 bases and J 0 bases, with 5 bases left between them. From germline, CDR1 is SNHLY and CDR2 FYNNEI. CDR3: CASSERGSYNEQFF. In nucleotides, the CDR3 is TGTGCCAGCAGTGAAAGGGGCTCCTACAATGAGCAGTTCTTC. The full variable domain, in which reference TRBV2 and TRBJ2-1 provide the parts outside the CDR3, is EPEVTQTPSHQVTQMGQEVILRCVPISNHLYFYWYRQILGQKVEFLVSFYNNEISEKSEIFDDQFSVERPDGSNFTLKIRSTKLEDSAMYFCASSERGSYNEQFFGPGTRLTVL.

This clonotype was seen repeatedly, ten times or more. The chain links TRBV4-1 to TRBJ1-2, with TRBD1 matching 8 bases. The V segment lost 4 bases and the J segment 4 bases; nucleotides outside the gene matches: 8. Germline-derived CDR1 and CDR2 are MGHRA and YSYEKL. This CDR3 has 15 residues. DNA of the CDR3: TGCGCCAGCAGCCCAGATGTAACAGGGGGCTATGGCTACACCTTC. This sequence encodes CASSPDVTGGYGYTF.

This clonotype was found many times. This chain joins TRBV6-1 and TRBJ2-7; the match to TRBD2 covers 10 bases. CDR3 length: 16 amino acids. From germline, CDR1 is MNHNS and CDR2 SASEGT. J gave up 3 bases and V 4 bases, and 9 bases lay outside the gene matches. The CDR3 nucleotides read TGTGCCAGCAGTGCCTCCCGACTAGCGGGTAACTACGAGCAGTACTTC. It codes for CASSASRLAGNYEQYF.

Many counts were recorded for this clonotype. V and J are TRBV20-1 and TRBJ2-7, with TRBD2 matching 7 bases. Germline loops: CDR1 DFQATT, CDR2 SNEGSKA (reference sequence). The CDR3 sequence is 13 residues long. V gave up 4 bases and J gave up 2 bases; unmatched junction bases: 5. The CDR3 reads CSATQAGTYEQYF. The CDR3 nucleotides read TGCAGTGCTACCCAAGCGGGAACCTACGAGCAGTACTTC.

V usage is TRBV7-2 and J usage is TRBJ1-4, with D possibly matching TRBD1 (6 bases). CDR1 and CDR2 from the germline V gene are SGHTA and FQGNSA. Trimming took 5 bases from V and 10 from J, leaving 14 bases between them. The CDR3 consists of 13 residues. CDR3 loop: CASSVGQQGKLFF. The DNA of the CDR3 is TGTGCCAGCAGCGTCGGACAACAGGGAAAACTGTTTTTT. The variable domain in full, with the rest retrieved from reference TRBV7-2 and TRBJ1-4, is GAGVSQSPSNKVTEKGKDVELRCDPISGHTALYWYRQSLGQGLEFLIYFQGNSAPDKSGLPSDRFSAERTGGSVSTLTIQRTQQEDSAVYLCASSVGQQGKLFFGSGTQLSVL.

In its sample, this clonotype was seen many times. The chain has TRBV3-1 and TRBJ2-1; D may be TRBD2 (5 bases). CDR1 is LGHDT and CDR2 is YNNKEL in the germline V gene (reference sequence). The CDR3 runs 12 residues. Trimming took 2 bases from V and 15 from J, leaving 14 bases between them. The CDR3 DNA follows: TGTGCCAGCAGCCAAAGCGGACTGCCGGCGTTCTTC. Translating gives CASSQSGLPAFF.

V usage is TRBV28 and J usage is TRBJ2-2; D gene unclear. The germline gives CDR1 MDHEN, CDR2 SYDVKM. The CDR3 length is 14 residues. The V and J ends lost 5 bases and 4 bases respectively, with 11 bases between them. The CDR3 DNA follows: TGTGCCAGCAGTGTAGGGTCTAGCACCGGGGAGCTGTTTTTT. This sequence encodes CASSVGSSTGELFF.

The sample holds many counts of this clonotype. The rearrangement uses TRBV29-1 and TRBJ2-7, with TRBD2 identical over 10 bases. Germline loops: CDR1 SQVTM, CDR2 ANQGSEA. V dropped 4 bases and J dropped 6; count of bases not matched to a gene: 0. The CDR3 extends over 11 amino acids. Here the CDR3 DNA reads TGCAGCGTTGGACTAGCGGGCGAGCAGTACTTC. This encodes CSVGLAGEQYF.

In this sample, this clonotype turned up many times. V and J are TRBV24-1 and TRBJ2-2; 9 bases fit TRBD2. The CDR3 length is 17 residues. In germline, CDR1 is KGHDR, CDR2 SFDVKD. After removal of 2 bases from V and 4 bases from J, the junction contained 7 bases not matched to a gene. The CDR3 here is CATSDSEAGGITGELFF. CDR3 bases: TGTGCCACCAGTGATTCAGAGGCGGGAGGGATCACCGGGGAGCTGTTTTTT.

This clonotype was seen at least ten times. The chain has TRBV11-2 and TRBJ1-2; D possibly corresponds to TRBD1 (5 bases). The V end lost 3 bases, the J end lost 11 bases, and 28 bases lay between the germline ends. The CDR3 is 17 residues long. Germline V lookup: CDR1 SGHAT, CDR2 FQNNGV. This chain's CDR3 is CASSLRVVFGTDSGYTF. Written as DNA, the CDR3 is TGTGCCAGCAGCTTGCGCGTGGTTTTCGGGACGGATTCAGGGTACACCTTC. The full variable domain, completed using reference TRBV11-2 and TRBJ1-2, is EAGVAQSPRYKIIEKRQSVAFWCNPISGHATLYWYQQILGQGPKLLIQFQNNGVVDDSQLPKDRFSAERLKGVDSTLKIQPAKLEDSAVYLCASSLRVVFGTDSGYTFGSGTRLTVV.

This clonotype was seen many times. The chain couples TRBV29-1 to TRBJ2-3; 12 bases align to TRBD2. The CDR3 is made up of 15 amino acids. The junction had 8 bases not matched to a gene; V was cut back by 4 bases and J by 6 bases. Per germline, CDR1 SQVTM and CDR2 ANQGSEA. The CDR3 sequence: CSVVPTSGSVDTQYF. The CDR3 coding sequence is TGCAGCGTTGTCCCGACTAGCGGGAGTGTCGATACGCAGTATTTT.

In its sample, this clonotype was seen many times. The rearrangement links TRBV2 to TRBJ2-5; D is possibly TRBD2 (6 bases). The CDR3 is 12 amino acids. V dropped 10 bases and J dropped 1 base, with 10 bases sitting between them. CDR1 is SNHLY and CDR2 is FYNNEI in the germline V gene. CDR3 DNA: TGTGCCACTTCGGGAGTCCAAGAGACCCAGTACTTC. As protein: CATSGVQETQYF.